A single sample is the source of the 17 T cell receptor beta chains below, sequenced in a study of blood T cell repertoires in COVID-19 (dated by TCRdb to the early 2020s). Library preparation was by the immunoSEQ multiplex PCR assay. The table comes from immuneACCESS by way of TCRdb, which keeps in-frame sequences with V and J called. Part of the clones is missing from these tables; in studies checked, under half for an unresolved V gene and the rest for unknown reasons. In this sample the table shows over 60,000 clones, around nine tenths of which occur a single time. The top ten clones comprise less than 15% of the sample. Sequenced sample: peripheral blood. Source of these receptors: a woman aged 60-75 years with acute or convalescent COVID-19.

The rearrangement joins TRBV19 to TRBJ2-2; perhaps TRBD1 as D (6 bases). The V end lost 3 bases, the J end lost 0 bases, and 14 bases lay between the germline ends. This CDR3 spans 17 amino acids. CDR1 LNHDA and CDR2 SQIVND come from the germline V gene (reference sequence). CDR3 DNA sequence: TGTGCCAGTAGTATGTGGATGACAGGAACGAACACCGGGGAGCTGTTTTTT. It specifies CASSMWMTGTNTGELFF.

The chain is built from TRBV4-2 and TRBJ1-2, with a tentative D call TRBD1 (6 bases). CDR3 length: 15 amino acids. The germline V gene encodes CDR1 LGHNA and CDR2 YNFKEQ. Trimming stripped 5 bases from V and 4 bases from J, with 17 bases between. The CDR3 DNA is TGTGCCAGCAGCTACACCTCCGGACAGTCCTATGGCTACACCTTC. Its protein is CASSYTSGQSYGYTF.

The chain uses TRBV24-1 and TRBJ2-7; a possible D gene is TRBD1 (5 bases). Trimming shortened V by 5 bases and J by 6 bases, and 19 bases separated the two germline ends. This CDR3 has 15 amino acids. Germline lookup yields CDR1 KGHDR and CDR2 SFDVKD. The CDR3 loop is CATSVGPRPQGEQYF. As DNA, the CDR3 is TGTGCCACCAGTGTTGGCCCCAGACCCCAGGGCGAGCAGTACTTC.

V gene TRBV19 combines with J gene TRBJ2-1, with TRBD2 matching 13 bases. The germline CDR1 and CDR2 sequences are LNHDA and SQIVND (reference sequence). V shed 6 bases, J shed 10 bases, and the junction held 9 bases outside the gene matches. The CDR3 contains 15 residues. For the CDR3, the DNA is TGTGCCAGTAGGAGTACTAGCGGGGGGGCAGGGGAGCAGTTCTTC. Residues: CASRSTSGGAGEQFF. The full variable domain, rest sourced from reference TRBV19 and TRBJ2-1, is DGGITQSPKYLFRKEGQNVTLSCEQNLNHDAMYWYRQDPGQGLRLIYYSQIVNDFQKGDIAEGYSVSREKKESFPLTVTSAQKNPTAFYLCASRSTSGGAGEQFFGPGTRLTVL.

This clone showed up just once. The chain uses TRBV4-1 and TRBJ2-1; 7 bases are shared with TRBD2. Germline CDR1 is MGHRA and CDR2 is YSYEKL. Trimming removed 5 bases from V and 8 bases from J; junction bases left unmatched: 18. The length of the CDR3 is 17 residues. CDR3 in DNA: TGCGCCAGCAGCACAATCCCGGGACTACGGGGCTGGGATGAGCAGTTCTTC. Translation gives CASSTIPGLRGWDEQFF.

The V call is TRBV5-1, the J call TRBJ1-1; TRBD1 might be the D (5 bases). The germline CDR1 and CDR2 sequences are SGHRS and YFSETQ. CDR3 length equals 14 residues. Trimming left V 4 bases short and J 4 bases short, with 14 bases between. CDR3 sequence (DNA): TGCGCCAGCAGCCCACCCCAGGGATCCACTGAAGCTTTCTTT. This encodes CASSPPQGSTEAFF. The full variable domain, with the rest looked up from reference TRBV5-1 and TRBJ1-1, is KAGVTQTPRYLIKTRGQQVTLSCSPISGHRSVSWYQQTPGQGLQFLFEYFSETQRNKGNFPGRFSGRQFSNSRSEMNVSTLELGDSALYLCASSPPQGSTEAFFGQGTRLTVV.

The chain carries TRBV5-6 and TRBJ2-1; TRBD1 might be the D (6 bases). CDR1 SGHDT and CDR2 YYEEEE come from the germline V gene. The CDR3 has 12 amino acids. V was shortened by 4 bases and J by 10 bases, with 12 bases between the two germline ends. The CDR3 DNA is TGTGCCAGCAGCCGTACAGGGCGGGAGCAGTTCTTC. Encoded protein: CASSRTGREQFF. The whole variable domain, filled in from reference TRBV5-6 and TRBJ2-1, reads DAGVTQSPTHLIKTRGQQVTLRCSPKSGHDTVSWYQQALGQGPQFIFQYYEEEERQRGNFPDRFSGHQFPNYSSELNVNALLLGDSALYLCASSRTGREQFFGPGTRLTVL.

The rearrangement joins TRBV3-1 (or the pseudogene TRBV3-2) to TRBJ1-4, with TRBD1 matching 7 bases. V was clipped by 5 bases and J by 3 bases; unmatched bases: 6. The CDR3 sequence is 15 residues long. Germline assignment: CDR1 LGHDT and CDR2 YNNKEL (reference sequence). DNA of the CDR3: TGTGCCAGCAGCGCCACAGGGGTGGCTAATGAAAAACTGTTTTTT. It encodes CASSATGVANEKLFF.

In regard to this clone: An end of the junction differs from the germline gene, which may be a read error. The rearrangement uses TRBV20-1 and TRBJ1-2; D gene uncertain. The CDR3 has 11 residues. Germline CDR1 and CDR2: DFQATT and SNEGSKA (reference sequence). CDR3: CSARGLWGYTF. The CDR3 nucleotides read TGCAGTGCCAGAGGACTATGGGGCTACACCTTC.

This clone appeared a single time. This chain joins TRBV27 and TRBJ2-1, with 9 nucleotides matching TRBD2. Germline assignment: CDR1 MNHEY and CDR2 SMNVEV (reference sequence). CDR3 size: 16 residues. J lost 4 bases, V lost 6 bases, and 10 bases had no gene match. CDR3 in amino acids: CASRILSGGPYNEQFF. The CDR3 DNA sequence: TGTGCCAGCAGAATCTTAAGCGGGGGGCCGTACAATGAGCAGTTCTTC.

Regarding this clone: One end of the junction does not line up with germline, which may come from a read error. V and J are TRBV3-1 (or the pseudogene TRBV3-2) and TRBJ2-1, with 10 bases lining up with TRBD2. The germline V gene has CDR1 LGHDT and CDR2 YNNKEL (reference sequence). The CDR3 is 12 residues long. This CDR3 is CASSHPTSGELF. In nucleotides, the CDR3 is TGTGCCAGCAGCCATCCCACTAGCGGGGAACTCTTC.

The V and J genes are TRBV2 and TRBJ2-7; 9 nucleotides match TRBD2. Germline-derived CDR1 and CDR2 are SNHLY and FYNNEI. The CDR3 extends over 17 amino acids. V dropped 3 bases and J dropped 5; count of bases not matched to a gene: 14. CDR3 sequence (DNA): TGTGCCAGCAGTGAGGGGCGGTTCGCGGGGGGGCGTAACGAGCAGTACTTC. Encoded protein: CASSEGRFAGGRNEQYF.

The chain recombines TRBV7-9 with TRBJ2-1, with D tentatively TRBD1 (5 bases). CDR1 is SEHNR and CDR2 is FQNEAQ in the germline V gene (reference sequence). The CDR3 is 15 amino acids. V dropped 2 bases and J dropped 3 bases, with 11 bases sitting between them. CDR3 DNA: TGTGCCAGCAGCTTAAGGGGCGGCGACTACAATGAGCAGTTCTTC. It specifies CASSLRGGDYNEQFF.

This clone was detected a few times. V and J are TRBV2 and TRBJ2-3; D not resolved. V was trimmed by 8 bases and J by 2 bases, leaving 11 bases between them. Germline assignment: CDR1 SNHLY and CDR2 FYNNEI. There are 13 residues in the CDR3. CDR3 protein: CASGGDFTDTQYF. The CDR3 DNA follows: TGTGCCAGCGGCGGAGACTTCACAGATACGCAGTATTTT.

The CDR3: CASSPDNNEQFF. In DNA form, the CDR3 reads TGTGCCAGCTCACCTGACAACAATGAGCAGTTCTTC. The genes are TRBV18 and TRBJ2-1; the D is unclear. CDR3 length: 12 amino acids. V lost 3 bases to trimming and J lost 5 bases, with 5 bases between them. Germline V gene sequence: CDR1 KGHSH, CDR2 LQKENI.

The chain carries TRBV5-4 and TRBJ2-7, with 8 bases that match TRBD2. Germline-derived CDR1 and CDR2 are SGHNT and YYREEE (reference sequence). V shed 0 bases and J 3 bases; nucleotides not matched to a gene: 8. This CDR3 has 16 residues. This chain's CDR3 is CASSLAGGARGYEQYF. In nucleotides, the CDR3 is TGTGCCAGCAGCTTGGCCGGGGGGGCCCGGGGCTACGAGCAGTACTTC. The full variable domain, with the rest looked up from reference TRBV5-4 and TRBJ2-7, is ETGVTQSPTHLIKTRGQQVTLRCSSQSGHNTVSWYQQALGQGPQFIFQYYREEENGRGNFPPRFSGLQFPNYSSELNVNALELDDSALYLCASSLAGGARGYEQYFGPGTRLTVT.

The genes are TRBV14 and TRBJ2-5, with 7 bases lining up with TRBD2. The CDR3 loop spans 17 amino acids. V was clipped by 0 bases and J by 4 bases; unmatched bases: 11. Germline V gene sequence: CDR1 SGHDN, CDR2 FVKESK. The CDR3 nucleotides read TGTGCCAGCAGCCAAGAGACCCTAGCGGCTTCCCCAGAGACCCAGTACTTC. This encodes CASSQETLAASPETQYF.